Shown below are 13 T cell receptor beta chains from a single sample sequenced in a study of T cells after posttransplantation cyclophosphamide. Repertoires were generated with immunoSEQ multiplex PCR, while TCRdb's copy carries only in-frame clones and drops some. The table shows about 52,000 clones, with 85% to 95% occurring only once. Sequenced sample: PBMCs. The source of these receptors is a woman aged 25 to 39 in good health and a related stem cell transplant donor.

The CDR3 nucleotides read TGTGCCACCGACGCCAGGGACAGGGGCTCCTACGAGCAGTACTTC. Translation gives CATDARDRGSYEQYF. The chain combines TRBV28 with TRBJ2-7; the match to TRBD1 covers 10 bases. The CDR3 loop spans 15 amino acids. The V gene end was trimmed by 10 bases and the J gene end by 0 bases; junction bases not matched to a gene: 9. Germline V gene sequence: CDR1 MDHEN, CDR2 SYDVKM.

V and J are TRBV7-2 and TRBJ2-6, with 7 bases aligning to TRBD2. The CDR3 runs to 18 residues. The germline V gene has CDR1 SGHTA and CDR2 FQGNSA. V shed 7 bases, J shed 0 bases, and the junction held 12 bases outside the gene matches. CDR3 residues: CASILGGGPSSGANVLTF. CDR3 sequence (DNA): TGTGCCAGCATCCTGGGGGGGGGACCTAGCTCTGGGGCCAACGTCCTGACTTTC.

V is TRBV5-8 and J is TRBJ1-1; 7 bases match TRBD1. The CDR3 is 16 amino acids. The V and J ends lost 3 bases and 4 bases, in that order; junction bases with no gene match: 12. Per germline, CDR1 SGHTS and CDR2 YDEGEE. For the CDR3, the DNA is TGTGCCAGCAGCTCCCCTTTTACAGGGGCGGGCACTGAAGCTTTCTTT. It translates to CASSSPFTGAGTEAFF.

The chain combines TRBV15 with TRBJ2-3; a weak D match, TRBD1 (5 bases). The CDR3 consists of 12 residues. The ends were cut back, 0 bases at V and 14 bases at J, with 12 bases in the middle. Germline CDR1 LNHNV, CDR2 YYDKDF (reference sequence). For the CDR3, the DNA is TGTGCCACCAGCAGAGATAACGCAGGGTCGTATTTT. As protein: CATSRDNAGSYF.

The chain joins TRBV6-5 to TRBJ2-7, with D maybe TRBD1 (6 bases). Germline CDR1 reads MNHEY; CDR2 reads SVGAGI. V lost 8 bases, J lost 1 base, and 12 bases lay in between. The CDR3 length is 13 residues. In DNA, the CDR3 is TGTGCCAGCTCCAGGGGACGATCCTACGAGCAGTACTTC. Amino acid sequence: CASSRGRSYEQYF.

The V and J genes are TRBV18 and TRBJ2-7, with TRBD1 matching over 8 bases. Germline V gene sequence: CDR1 KGHSH, CDR2 LQKENI. The CDR3 sequence is 13 residues long. V shed 6 bases and J 6 bases; nucleotides not matched to a gene: 7. The CDR3 DNA reads TGTGCCAGCTCGCCGACAGGGGTGGGCGAGCAGTACTTC. It codes for CASSPTGVGEQYF.

The chain couples TRBV6-5 to TRBJ1-2, with 7 bases that match TRBD1. The CDR3 length is 14 residues. The germline CDR1 and CDR2 sequences are MNHEY and SVGAGI. V dropped 5 bases and J dropped 4; count of bases not matched to a gene: 7. The CDR3 nucleotides are TGTGCCAGCAGTAACCCGACAGGGATCTATGGCTACACCTTC. It translates to CASSNPTGIYGYTF.

The chain uses TRBV7-2 and TRBJ2-2, with a possible D match to TRBD1 (5 bases). CDR1 is SGHTA, CDR2 FQGNSA, per germline. The CDR3 totals 14 residues. Trimming left V 2 bases short and J 5 bases short, with 9 bases between. This chain's CDR3 is CASSLSRVTGELFF. CDR3 nucleotide sequence: TGTGCCAGCAGCTTATCCAGGGTTACCGGGGAGCTGTTTTTT.

The chain combines TRBV6-1 with TRBJ1-4; tentative D call: TRBD1 (5 bases). V was clipped by 8 bases and J by 8 bases, with 12 bases between them. The CDR3 sequence is 12 residues long. Germline V lookup: CDR1 MNHNS, CDR2 SASEGT. The CDR3 DNA reads TGTGCCAGCCAGGCAGGGCAGGAAAAACTGTTTTTT. Its protein is CASQAGQEKLFF.

V is TRBV4-3 and J is TRBJ2-3; 10 bases align to TRBD2. V shed 0 bases, J shed 4 bases, and the junction held 4 bases outside the gene matches. Germline lookup yields CDR1 LGHNA and CDR2 YSLEER. The CDR3 extends over 16 amino acids. The CDR3 DNA reads TGCGCCAGCAGCCAAGATAGTAGCGGGGGGTCAGATACGCAGTATTTT. Translated: CASSQDSSGGSDTQYF.

V and J are TRBV27 and TRBJ1-2; 11 nucleotides align to TRBD1. Losses at the gene ends were 5 bases for V and 5 bases for J; bases not matched to a gene: 16. CDR1 and CDR2 (germline): MNHEY, SMNVEV (reference sequence). CDR3 length: 18 amino acids. In nucleotides, the CDR3 is TGTGCCAGCAGTCACAGAGGTAGAGGACAGGGGGCTCAATATGGCTACACCTTC. Translation gives CASSHRGRGQGAQYGYTF.

The J gene is TRBJ1-1, the V gene TRBV7-9; D remains ambiguous. CDR3 size: 14 residues. The germline V gene has CDR1 SEHNR and CDR2 FQNEAQ (reference sequence). With 2 bases removed from V and 0 bases from J, the gap between germline ends came to 7 bases. In nucleotides, the CDR3 is TGTGCCAGCAGCTTAAACAAGATGAACACTGAAGCTTTCTTT. It specifies CASSLNKMNTEAFF. The full variable domain, its missing parts supplied by reference TRBV7-9 and TRBJ1-1, is DTGVSQNPRHKITKRGQNVTFRCDPISEHNRLYWYRQTLGQGPEFLTYFQNEAQLEKSRLLSDRFSAERPKGSFSTLEIQRTEQGDSAMYLCASSLNKMNTEAFFGQGTRLTVV.

This clone occurred once. The chain links TRBV4-3 to TRBJ2-7; 10 nucleotides align to TRBD1. Germline-derived CDR1 and CDR2 are LGHNA and YSLEER. V lost 0 bases to trimming and J lost 8 bases; unmatched junction nucleotides: 10. The CDR3 sequence is 16 residues long. The CDR3 region is CASSQDSGTGASQQYF. CDR3 sequence (DNA): TGCGCCAGCAGCCAAGATTCCGGGACAGGGGCCTCCCAGCAGTACTTC.